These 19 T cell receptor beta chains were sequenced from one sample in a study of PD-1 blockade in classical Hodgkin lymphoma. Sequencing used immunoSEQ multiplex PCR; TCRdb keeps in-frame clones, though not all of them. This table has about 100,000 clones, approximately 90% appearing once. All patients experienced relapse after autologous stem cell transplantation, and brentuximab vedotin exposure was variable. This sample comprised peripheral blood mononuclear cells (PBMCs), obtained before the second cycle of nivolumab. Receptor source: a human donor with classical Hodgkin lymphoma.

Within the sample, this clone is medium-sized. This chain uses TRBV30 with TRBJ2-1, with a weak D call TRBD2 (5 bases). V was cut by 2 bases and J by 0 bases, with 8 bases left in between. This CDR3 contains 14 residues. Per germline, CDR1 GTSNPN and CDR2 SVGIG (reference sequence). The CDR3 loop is CAWSKRPSYNEQFF. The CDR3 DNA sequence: TGTGCCTGGAGTAAGCGGCCCTCCTACAATGAGCAGTTCTTC. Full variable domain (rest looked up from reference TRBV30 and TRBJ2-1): SQTIHQWPATLVQPVGSPLSLECTVEGTSNPNLYWYRQAAGRGLQLLFYSVGIGQISSEVPQNLSASRPQDRQFILSSKKLLLSDSGFYLCAWSKRPSYNEQFFGPGTRLTVL.

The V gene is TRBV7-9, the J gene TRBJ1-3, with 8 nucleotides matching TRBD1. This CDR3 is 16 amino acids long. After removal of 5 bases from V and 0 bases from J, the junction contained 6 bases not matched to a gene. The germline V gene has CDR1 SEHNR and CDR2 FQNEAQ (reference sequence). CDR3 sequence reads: CASSARDRTSGNTIYF. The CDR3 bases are TGTGCCAGCAGCGCCCGGGACAGGACCTCTGGAAACACCATATATTTT. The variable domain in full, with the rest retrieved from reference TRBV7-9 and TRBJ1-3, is DTGVSQNPRHKITKRGQNVTFRCDPISEHNRLYWYRQTLGQGPEFLTYFQNEAQLEKSRLLSDRFSAERPKGSFSTLEIQRTEQGDSAMYLCASSARDRTSGNTIYFGEGSWLTVV.

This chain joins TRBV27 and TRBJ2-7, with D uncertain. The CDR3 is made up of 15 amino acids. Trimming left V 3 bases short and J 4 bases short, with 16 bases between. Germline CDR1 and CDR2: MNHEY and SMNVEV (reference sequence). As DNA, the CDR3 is TGTGCCAGCAGTTTTGGACCTTACCCACAATACGAGCAGTACTTC. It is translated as CASSFGPYPQYEQYF.

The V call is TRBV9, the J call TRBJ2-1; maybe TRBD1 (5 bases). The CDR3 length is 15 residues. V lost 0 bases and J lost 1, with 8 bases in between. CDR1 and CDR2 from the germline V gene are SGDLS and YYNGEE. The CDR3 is CASSVATGSYNEQFF. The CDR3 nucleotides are TGTGCCAGCAGCGTAGCTACAGGTTCCTACAATGAGCAGTTCTTC.

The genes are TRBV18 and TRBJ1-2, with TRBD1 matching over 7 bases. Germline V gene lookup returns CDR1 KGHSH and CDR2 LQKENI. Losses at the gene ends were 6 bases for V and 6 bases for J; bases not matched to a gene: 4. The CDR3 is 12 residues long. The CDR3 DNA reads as TGTGCCAGCTCCCCAGGGGGGAATGGCTACACCTTC. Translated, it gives CASSPGGNGYTF. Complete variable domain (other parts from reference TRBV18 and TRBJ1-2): NAGVMQNPRHLVRRRGQEARLRCSPMKGHSHVYWYRQLPEEGLKFMVYLQKENIIDESGMPKERFSAEFPKEGPSILRIQQVVRGDSAAYFCASSPGGNGYTFGSGTRLTVV.

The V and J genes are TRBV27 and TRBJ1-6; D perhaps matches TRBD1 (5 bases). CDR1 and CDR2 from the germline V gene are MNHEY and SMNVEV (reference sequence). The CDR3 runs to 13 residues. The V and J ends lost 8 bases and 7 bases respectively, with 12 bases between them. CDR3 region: CASRPGGNSPLHF. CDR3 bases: TGTGCCAGCCGGCCCGGGGGGAATTCACCCCTCCACTTT.

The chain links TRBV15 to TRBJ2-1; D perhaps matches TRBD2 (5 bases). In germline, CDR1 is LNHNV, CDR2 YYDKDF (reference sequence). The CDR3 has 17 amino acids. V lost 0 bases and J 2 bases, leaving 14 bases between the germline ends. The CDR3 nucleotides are TGTGCCACCAGCAGAGATGACCTTGGGAGCACCTACAATGAGCAGTTCTTC. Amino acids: CATSRDDLGSTYNEQFF.

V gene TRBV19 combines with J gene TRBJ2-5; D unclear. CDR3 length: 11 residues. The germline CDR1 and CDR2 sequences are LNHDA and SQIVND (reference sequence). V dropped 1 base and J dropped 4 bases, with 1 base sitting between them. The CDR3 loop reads CASSIAETQYF. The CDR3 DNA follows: TGTGCCAGTAGTATAGCAGAGACCCAGTACTTC.

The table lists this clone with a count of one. The CDR3, as DNA: TGTGCCAGCAGTAGGTACAGGGATGGAAACACCATATATTTT. Residues: CASSRYRDGNTIYF. This rearrangement joins TRBV6-1 to TRBJ1-3, with a possible D match to TRBD1 (6 bases). V gave up 5 bases and J gave up 3 bases, with 11 bases separating them. This CDR3 contains 14 residues. The germline V gene encodes CDR1 MNHNS and CDR2 SASEGT.

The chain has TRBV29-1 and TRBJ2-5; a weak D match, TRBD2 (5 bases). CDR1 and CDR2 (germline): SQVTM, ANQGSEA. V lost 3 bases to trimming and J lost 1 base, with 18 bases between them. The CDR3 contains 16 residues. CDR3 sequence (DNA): TGCAGCGTTGAGGCGGATTTGTACGGGATCCAAGAGACCCAGTACTTC. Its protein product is CSVEADLYGIQETQYF.

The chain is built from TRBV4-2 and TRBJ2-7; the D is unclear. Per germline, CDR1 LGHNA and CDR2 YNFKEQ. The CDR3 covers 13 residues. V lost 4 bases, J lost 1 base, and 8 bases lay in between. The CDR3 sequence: CASSLDLSYEQYF. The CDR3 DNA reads TGTGCCAGCAGCCTAGACCTGTCCTACGAGCAGTACTTC.

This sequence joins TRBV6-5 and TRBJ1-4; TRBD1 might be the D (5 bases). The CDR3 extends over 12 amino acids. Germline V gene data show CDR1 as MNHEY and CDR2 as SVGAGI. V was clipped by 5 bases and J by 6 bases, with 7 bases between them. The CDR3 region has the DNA TGTGCCAGCAGTACGACAGATGAAAAACTGTTTTTT. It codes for CASSTTDEKLFF.

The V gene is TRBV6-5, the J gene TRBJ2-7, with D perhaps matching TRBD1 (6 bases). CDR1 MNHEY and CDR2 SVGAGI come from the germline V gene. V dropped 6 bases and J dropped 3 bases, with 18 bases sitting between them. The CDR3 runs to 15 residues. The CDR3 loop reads CASSPDRPDSYEQYF. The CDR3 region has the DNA TGTGCCAGCAGCCCAGACAGGCCCGACAGCTACGAGCAGTACTTC.

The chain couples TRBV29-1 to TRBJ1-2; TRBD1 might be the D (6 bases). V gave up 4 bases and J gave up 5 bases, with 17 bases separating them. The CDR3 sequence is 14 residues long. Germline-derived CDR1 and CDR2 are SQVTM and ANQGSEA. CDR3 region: CSVGRGEVWYGYTF. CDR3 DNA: TGCAGCGTTGGCAGGGGCGAGGTATGGTATGGCTACACCTTC. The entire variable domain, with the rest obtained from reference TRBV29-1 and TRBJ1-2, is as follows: SAVISQKPSRDICQRGTSLTIQCQVDSQVTMMFWYRQQPGQSLTLIATANQGSEATYESGFVIDKFPISRPNLTFSTLTVSNMSPEDSSIYLCSVGRGEVWYGYTFGSGTRLTVV.

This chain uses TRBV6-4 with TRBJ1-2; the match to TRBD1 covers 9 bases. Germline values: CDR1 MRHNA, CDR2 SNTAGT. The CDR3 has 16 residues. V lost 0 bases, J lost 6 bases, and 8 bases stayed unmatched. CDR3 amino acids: CASSDSGEGTGNGYTF. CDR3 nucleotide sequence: TGTGCCAGCAGTGACTCAGGAGAAGGGACAGGGAATGGCTACACCTTC.

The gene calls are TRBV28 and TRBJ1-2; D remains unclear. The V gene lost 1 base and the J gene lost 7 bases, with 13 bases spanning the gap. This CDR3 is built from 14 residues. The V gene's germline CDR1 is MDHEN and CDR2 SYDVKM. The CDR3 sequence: CASSLSPGWSGYTF. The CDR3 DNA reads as TGTGCCAGCAGTTTATCCCCAGGATGGAGTGGCTACACCTTC.

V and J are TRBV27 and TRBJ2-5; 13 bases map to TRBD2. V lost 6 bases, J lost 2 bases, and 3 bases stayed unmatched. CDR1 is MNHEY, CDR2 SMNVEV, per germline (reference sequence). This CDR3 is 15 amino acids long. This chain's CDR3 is CASRTSGGPQETQYF. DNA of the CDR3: TGTGCCAGCAGGACTAGCGGGGGGCCACAAGAGACCCAGTACTTC.

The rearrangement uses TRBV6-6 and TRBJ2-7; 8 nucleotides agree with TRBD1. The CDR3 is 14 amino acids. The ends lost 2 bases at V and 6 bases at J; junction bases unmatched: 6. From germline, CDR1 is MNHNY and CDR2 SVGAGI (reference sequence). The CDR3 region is CASSYTRTGIEQYF. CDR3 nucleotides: TGTGCCAGCAGTTACACCCGGACAGGGATCGAGCAGTACTTC.

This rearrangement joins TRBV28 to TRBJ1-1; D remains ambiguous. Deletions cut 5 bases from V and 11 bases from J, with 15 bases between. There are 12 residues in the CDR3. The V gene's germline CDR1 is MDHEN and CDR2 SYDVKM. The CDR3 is CASSPGRQRAFF. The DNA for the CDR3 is TGTGCCAGCAGTCCCGGACGACAAAGGGCTTTCTTT.